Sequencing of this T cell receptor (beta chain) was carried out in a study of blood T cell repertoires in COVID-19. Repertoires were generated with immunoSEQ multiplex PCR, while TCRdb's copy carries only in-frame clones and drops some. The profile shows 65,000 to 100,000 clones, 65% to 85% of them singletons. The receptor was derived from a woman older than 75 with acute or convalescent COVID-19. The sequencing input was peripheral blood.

The CDR3 nucleotides are TGTGCCAGTAGGAGACAGGGTTTCTACAATGAGCAGTTCTTC. This sequence encodes CASRRQGFYNEQFF. The gene calls are TRBV19 and TRBJ2-1, with TRBD1 matching 7 bases. The trim removed 6 bases at V and 3 bases at J, leaving 5 bases unmatched. Germline V gene sequence: CDR1 LNHDA, CDR2 SQIVND (reference sequence). CDR3 length: 14 amino acids. Together with reference TRBV19 and TRBJ2-1, the CDR3 gives the full variable domain: DGGITQSPKYLFRKEGQNVTLSCEQNLNHDAMYWYRQDPGQGLRLIYYSQIVNDFQKGDIAEGYSVSREKKESFPLTVTSAQKNPTAFYLCASRRQGFYNEQFFGPGTRLTVL.